This record looks at one T cell receptor (beta chain) sequence and its context. The antigen is not known. Clones were read by immunoSEQ multiplex PCR, and TCRdb kept only the in-frame ones, dropping some. The sample comprises over 100,000 clones, around 85% of which are singletons, and 2.4% rests with the top ten. This record comes from a study of T cell responses to AZD1222 COVID-19 vaccine. Study findings and constraints: The peak T cell response came first, and repertoires were sampled only after it.

Germline assignment: CDR1 LGHDT and CDR2 YNNKEL (reference sequence). V was clipped by 3 bases and J by 5 bases, with 8 bases between them. This CDR3 spans 12 amino acids. This sample comprised peripheral blood, obtained on day 0 of AZD1222 vaccination. The TCR originated in an adult in good health. The chain is built from TRBV3-1 (or the pseudogene TRBV3-2) and TRBJ2-7, with D unclear. CDR3 nucleotide sequence: TGTGCCAGCAGCCATCGAAGCAACGAGCAGTACTTC. Translated, it gives CASSHRSNEQYF.